A single T cell receptor beta chain is shown here with its context. Clones were read by immunoSEQ multiplex PCR, and TCRdb kept only the in-frame ones, dropping some. The sample has over 50,000 clones; 75% to 90% are singletons. This CDR3 is 14 amino acids long. Germline CDR1 is SSHAT and CDR2 is FNYEAQ (reference sequence). V was clipped by 5 bases and J by 2 bases, with 10 bases between them. The sample belongs to a study of technical replicates of blood from a few donors. The source material was PBMCs. The receptor's source is a human donor in good health. Some clones in this sample may be carry-over from other donors' samples. The chain employs TRBV7-7 and TRBJ1-3, with a weak D call TRBD1 (5 bases). CDR3 bases: TGTGCCAGCAGCGCCGGGGGTACTGGAAACACCATATATTTT. The encoded protein is CASSAGGTGNTIYF.